The 22 T cell receptor beta chains presented below share a single source sample, sequenced in a study of T cells in Graves' hyperthyroidism and ophthalmopathy. RNA transcripts were the template for amplifying TCR beta CDR3 regions. When the TCR CDR3 underwent first-round RT-PCR, the HTBI primer set was used. TCRdb re-called the multiplex PCR reads with MiXCR, one entry per CDR3 protein. The sample lists about 640,000 distinct CDR3 sequences, about 14% occurring once. The sample comprised blood. The receptors shown here come from a woman aged 50 to 65 with Graves' ophthalmopathy.

In this sample, this clonotype turned up many times. V gene TRBV7-2 combines with J gene TRBJ1-2; D is unresolved. V was pared by 2 bases and J by 4 bases, with 8 bases between. The CDR3 is 13 amino acids. The germline CDR1 and CDR2 sequences are SGHTA and FQGNSA. CDR3 DNA: TGTGCCAGCAGCTTAAGCGAGCCCTATGGCTACACCTTC. Its protein product is CASSLSEPYGYTF.

At least ten counts were recorded for this clonotype. This chain joins TRBV28 and TRBJ1-5; D gene unclear. The V end was cut by 1 base, the J end by 8 bases, with 12 bases between. This CDR3 is 14 amino acids long. CDR1 MDHEN and CDR2 SYDVKM come from the germline V gene. The CDR3 DNA reads TGTGCCAGCAGTTTATTTGAGGGCGCGAAGCCCCAGCATTTT. This encodes CASSLFEGAKPQHF.

The chain carries TRBV20-1 and TRBJ2-7; 9 nucleotides agree with TRBD2. In germline, CDR1 is DFQATT, CDR2 SNEGSKA (reference sequence). This CDR3 region has 15 residues. Trimming took 0 bases from V and 4 from J; bases not matched to a gene: 7. The CDR3 spells CSAREGSGREYEQYF. The CDR3 nucleotides are TGCAGTGCTAGAGAAGGTAGCGGGAGAGAATACGAGCAGTACTTC.

This clonotype was recorded many times. J is TRBJ2-1 and V is TRBV13, with 11 bases matching TRBD2. In germline, CDR1 is PRHDT, CDR2 FYEKMQ (reference sequence). CDR3 length: 15 residues. V gave up 5 bases and J gave up 6 bases; unmatched junction bases: 6. CDR3 bases: TGTGCCAGCAGCACCATAGCGGGAGGGCCCAATGAGCAGTTCTTC. Translated, it gives CASSTIAGGPNEQFF.

This clonotype has a count of ten or more. CDR3 in DNA: TGTGCCAGCAGTTTCGTAGGAGGGAATGAAAAACTGTTTTTT. Protein product: CASSFVGGNEKLFF. This sequence joins TRBV28 and TRBJ1-4, with D unresolved. The CDR3 sequence is 14 residues long. Germline V gene data show CDR1 as MDHEN and CDR2 as SYDVKM. Trimming removed 3 bases from V and 5 bases from J, with 10 bases in between.

In this sample, this clonotype turned up many times. This chain links TRBV5-8 with TRBJ2-1; D is tentatively TRBD1 or TRBD2 (6 bases each). The length of the CDR3 is 11 residues. With 10 bases removed from V and 9 bases from J, the gap between germline ends came to 14 bases. Per germline, CDR1 SGHTS and CDR2 YDEGEE. The CDR3 DNA reads as TGTGCCGGGGGGCGAGCAGTTGAGCAGTTCTTC. This gives the protein CAGGRAVEQFF.

The chain recombines TRBV7-2 with TRBJ1-6; 7 bases match TRBD1. The V segment lost 4 bases and the J segment 1 base; nucleotides outside the gene matches: 4. The CDR3 is made up of 16 amino acids. Germline CDR1 SGHTA, CDR2 FQGNSA. Here the CDR3 DNA reads TGTGCCAGCAGCTCACAGGGGAGGTCCTATAATTCACCCCTCCACTTT. Its translation is CASSSQGRSYNSPLHF.

This clonotype was picked up many times. The chain employs TRBV20-1 and TRBJ2-3, with D unclear. This CDR3 spans 11 amino acids. Germline-derived CDR1 and CDR2 are DFQATT and SNEGSKA (reference sequence). The V end was cut by 3 bases, the J end by 2 bases, with 3 bases between. CDR3 amino acids: CSARYTDTQYF. The CDR3 nucleotides are TGCAGTGCTAGGTACACAGATACGCAGTATTTT.

The gene calls are TRBV7-9 and TRBJ2-3, with 10 bases that match TRBD2. This CDR3 spans 16 amino acids. Germline CDR1 SEHNR, CDR2 FQNEAQ (reference sequence). The junction had 5 bases not matched to a gene; V was cut back by 3 bases and J by 2 bases. The CDR3 loop is CASSFQGLATTDTQYF. DNA of the CDR3: TGTGCCAGCAGCTTCCAGGGACTAGCGACCACAGATACGCAGTATTTT.

The V gene is TRBV7-9, the J gene TRBJ2-1; TRBD2 matches 14 bases. The junction had 15 bases not matched to a gene; V was cut back by 4 bases and J by 7 bases. Per germline, CDR1 SEHNR and CDR2 FQNEAQ (reference sequence). CDR3 length equals 19 residues. The CDR3 spells CASSSGTSGSTVRWNEQFF. CDR3 in DNA: TGTGCCAGCAGCTCCGGGACTAGCGGGAGTACCGTACGGTGGAATGAGCAGTTCTTC. The full variable domain, rest sourced from reference TRBV7-9 and TRBJ2-1, is DTGVSQNPRHKITKRGQNVTFRCDPISEHNRLYWYRQTLGQGPEFLTYFQNEAQLEKSRLLSDRFSAERPKGSFSTLEIQRTEQGDSAMYLCASSSGTSGSTVRWNEQFFGPGTRLTVL.

This clonotype was seen repeatedly, ten times or more. The chain joins TRBV10-3 to TRBJ2-5; unclear D gene. V lost 4 bases and J lost 3, with 15 bases in between. CDR1 and CDR2 from the germline V gene are ENHRY and SYGVKD. This CDR3 contains 15 residues. DNA of the CDR3: TGTGCCATCAGTGGAAGGGCTTTCGAGGAAGAGACCCAGTACTTC. It codes for CAISGRAFEEETQYF.

Only a few counts were recorded for this clonotype. The chain uses TRBV9 and TRBJ2-1, with 11 bases that match TRBD2. J lost 2 bases, V lost 2 bases, and 6 bases had no gene match. Germline V gives CDR1 SGDLS, CDR2 YYNGEE. The CDR3 spans 17 residues. CDR3 sequence (DNA): TGTGCCAGCAGCGTGTCTCCACTAGCGGGAGCCTACAATGAGCAGTTCTTC. Protein product: CASSVSPLAGAYNEQFF.

This clonotype occurred many times. The chain combines TRBV12-3 or TRBV12-4 with TRBJ2-5; TRBD2 might be the D (5 bases). There are 16 residues in the CDR3. Trimming cost V 2 bases and J 3 bases, with 16 bases left between them. CDR3 region: CASSLSPPLGKETQYF. The CDR3 coding sequence is TGTGCCAGCAGTTTATCCCCGCCACTAGGGAAAGAGACCCAGTACTTC.

This clonotype was observed a handful of times. The gene calls are TRBV14 and TRBJ2-5; the D is unclear. Between the trimmed V and J ends, which lost 1 base and 5 bases, there was a span of 5 bases. The CDR3 runs to 12 residues. CDR1 is SGHDN and CDR2 is FVKESK in the germline V gene. The CDR3 sequence is CASSQARETQYF. The CDR3 nucleotides are TGTGCCAGCAGCCAAGCGAGGGAGACCCAGTACTTC.

V and J are TRBV15 and TRBJ2-5; perhaps TRBD1 as D (5 bases). The V gene lost 4 bases and the J gene lost 2 bases, with 8 bases spanning the gap. Germline V gene sequence: CDR1 LNHNV, CDR2 YYDKDF (reference sequence). The CDR3 loop spans 13 amino acids. The CDR3 DNA reads as TGTGCCACCAGCAAGACAGTACAAGAGACCCAGTACTTC. Amino acids: CATSKTVQETQYF.

This clonotype has just a few counts. The V call is TRBV27, the J call TRBJ1-2; 7 bases align to TRBD1. This CDR3 is 14 amino acids long. CDR1 is MNHEY, CDR2 SMNVEV, per germline (reference sequence). V lost 4 bases to trimming and J lost 7 bases; unmatched junction nucleotides: 9. CDR3 sequence reads: CASSSLGQLGGYTF. The CDR3 nucleotides read TGTGCCAGCAGTTCCTTGGGACAGCTTGGTGGCTACACCTTC.

The chain joins TRBV18 to TRBJ2-2; maybe TRBD2 (5 bases). V gave up 0 bases and J gave up 4 bases, with 15 bases separating them. Germline V gives CDR1 KGHSH, CDR2 LQKENI. CDR3 size: 17 residues. The CDR3, as DNA: TGTGCCAGCTCACCACCCCAGTCGGGGAGAGGCACCGGGGAGCTGTTTTTT. Protein product: CASSPPQSGRGTGELFF. Using reference TRBV18 and TRBJ2-2 for the parts outside the CDR3, the full variable domain is NAGVMQNPRHLVRRRGQEARLRCSPMKGHSHVYWYRQLPEEGLKFMVYLQKENIIDESGMPKERFSAEFPKEGPSILRIQQVVRGDSAAYFCASSPPQSGRGTGELFFGEGSRLTVL.

There are many counts of this clonotype. V is TRBV12-3 or TRBV12-4 and J is TRBJ2-3; TRBD2 matches 12 bases. The CDR3 length is 16 residues. Germline trimming cut 5 bases from V and 5 bases from J; bases unmatched to any gene: 8. The CDR3 loop reads CASSLTSGGPQDTQYF. The CDR3 nucleotides are TGTGCCAGCAGTCTGACTAGCGGGGGCCCACAAGATACGCAGTATTTT.

This clonotype was recorded many times. The chain uses TRBV28 and TRBJ1-5, with D possibly TRBD1 on 5 matching bases. This CDR3 has 17 amino acids. V was shortened by 5 bases and J by 5 bases, with 22 bases between the two germline ends. Germline values: CDR1 MDHEN, CDR2 SYDVKM. The CDR3 DNA follows: TGTGCCAGCAGTAAAACCGGGACCGACCTCAGGGATCAGCCCCAGCATTTT. Residues: CASSKTGTDLRDQPQHF.

This clonotype was seen repeatedly, ten times or more. This chain links TRBV24-1 with TRBJ2-1, with 11 positions matching TRBD2. Trimming at V came to 4 bases and at J to 5 bases, leaving 9 bases not matched to a gene. Germline CDR1 and CDR2: KGHDR and SFDVKD. This CDR3 contains 17 residues. The CDR3 sequence: CATSDSDLAGGHNEQFF. The CDR3 nucleotides read TGTGCCACCAGTGACTCTGATCTAGCGGGAGGCCACAATGAGCAGTTCTTC.

This clonotype was found a few times. This chain uses TRBV11-3 with TRBJ2-7, with 9 bases identical to TRBD2. Unmatched junction bases numbered 11, after V lost 2 bases and J lost 3 bases. Looked up from germline, CDR1 is SGHNT and CDR2 is YENEEA. The CDR3 is 17 residues long. CDR3 region: CASSLCSIAGEVYEQYF. The DNA of the CDR3 is TGTGCCAGCAGCTTATGTTCCATAGCGGGAGAGGTCTACGAGCAGTACTTC.

This rearrangement joins TRBV11-2 to TRBJ2-7; 8 positions match TRBD1. This CDR3 has 16 amino acids. The germline CDR1 and CDR2 sequences are SGHAT and FQNNGV. J was trimmed by 3 bases and V by 2 bases; bases with no gene match: 9. CDR3: CASSLRTGSWDYEQYF. The CDR3 DNA is TGTGCCAGCAGCTTACGGACAGGGAGCTGGGACTACGAGCAGTACTTC.